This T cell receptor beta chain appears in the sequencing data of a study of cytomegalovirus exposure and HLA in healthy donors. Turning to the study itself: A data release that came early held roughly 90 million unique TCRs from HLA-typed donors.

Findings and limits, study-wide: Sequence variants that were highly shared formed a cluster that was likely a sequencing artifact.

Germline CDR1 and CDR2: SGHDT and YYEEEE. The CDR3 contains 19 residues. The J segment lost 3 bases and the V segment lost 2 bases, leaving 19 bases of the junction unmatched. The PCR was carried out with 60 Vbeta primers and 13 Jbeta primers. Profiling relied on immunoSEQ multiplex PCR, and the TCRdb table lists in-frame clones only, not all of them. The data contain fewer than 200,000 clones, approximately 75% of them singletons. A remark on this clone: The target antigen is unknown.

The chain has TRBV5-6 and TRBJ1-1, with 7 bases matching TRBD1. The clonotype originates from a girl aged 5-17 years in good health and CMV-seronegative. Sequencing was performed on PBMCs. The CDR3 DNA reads TGTGCCAGCAGCTTTGTGGGCCCACAAGGGGGCGGTTTTTACACTGAAGCTTTCTTT. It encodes CASSFVGPQGGGFYTEAFF.